Listed below are T cell receptor beta chains from one sample, sequenced in a study of response to subunit inactivated influenza vaccine. MiXCR, applied by TCRdb to the RT-PCR reads, yields one record per CDR3 protein. Found here are about 240,000 distinct CDR3 sequences, 12% of them singletons; the top ten hold under 10%. Material: non-naive T cells sorted from PBMCs, obtained less than 15 days before vaccination. The receptors were sampled from a man between 50 and 59 years old who received an inactivated influenza vaccine. Both conserved end residues are part of each CDR3. D genes are given only for firm matches. The listing skips clone size in some rows; elsewhere it reads once, few, many or a size class.

clone_size	j_call	v_call	d_call	cdr3_nt	cdr3_aa
few	TRBJ2-7	TRBV15	-	TGTGCCACCAGCAGAGATACAGGGTGGTCCTACGAGCAGTACTTC	CATSRDTGWSYEQYF
many	TRBJ2-3	TRBV5-1	TRBD1	TGCGCCAGCAGCTTGGCGACAGGGATAAGCACAGATACGCAGTATTTT	CASSLATGISTDTQYF
few	TRBJ2-7	TRBV27	TRBD2	TGTGCCAGCACCCCCCTGGGACGTGCGGGGGGCGATGAGCAGTACTTC	CASTPLGRAGGDEQYF
many	TRBJ2-3	TRBV7-8	-	TGTGCCAGCAGCCGCCTAGCGTTGAGGGGCACAGATACGCAGTATTTT	CASSRLALRGTDTQYF
-	TRBJ2-1	TRBV5-1	TRBD2	TGCGCCAGCAGCTGGGGGACTAGCGGGGGGGCCCAAAATGAGCAGTTCTTC	CASSWGTSGGAQNEQFF
-	TRBJ2-7	TRBV2	TRBD2	TGTGCCAGCAGTTTGGGGACTAGCGGGATTAACGAGCAGTACTTC	CASSLGTSGINEQYF
few	TRBJ1-4	TRBV6-5	TRBD1	TGTGCCAGCAGTCCCTCCCCGACAGGGAGACCAGAAAAACTGTTTTTT	CASSPSPTGRPEKLFF
-	TRBJ2-1	TRBV5-4	-	TGTGCCAGCAGCTCCCTTCTCGCCCAAGGGGCCAACAATGAGCAGTTCTTC	CASSSLLAQGANNEQFF
few	TRBJ2-5	TRBV5-6	-	TGTGCCAGCAGCCTACGGACTGTCTCACAAGAGACCCAGTACTTC	CASSLRTVSQETQYF
-	TRBJ1-1	TRBV3-1	-	TGTGCCAGCAGCCAAGATATTCGAGGGACGGGGAACACTGAAGCTTTCTTT	CASSQDIRGTGNTEAFF
few	TRBJ2-5	TRBV29-1	-	TGCAGCGTTGGGGAGGTGCGTGGAGAGACCCAGTACTTC	CSVGEVRGETQYF
-	TRBJ1-5	TRBV30	-	TGTGCCTGGGGAACGGGGGCAAAGCCCCAGCATTTT	CAWGTGAKPQHF
-	TRBJ1-1	TRBV6-5	TRBD1	TGTGCCAGCAGTTGGTCGACAGGGGACACTGAAGCTTTCTTT	CASSWSTGDTEAFF
many	TRBJ2-2	TRBV19	TRBD2	TGTGCCAGTAGCCGGGGACTAGCGGGGGATAACACCGGGGAGCTGTTTTTT	CASSRGLAGDNTGELFF
few	TRBJ1-2	TRBV4-2	TRBD1	TGTGCCAGCAGCCAAGCGGGGGGGCAGGGGGATGGCTACACCTTC	CASSQAGGQGDGYTF
few	TRBJ2-3	TRBV5-1	-	TGCGCCAGCAGCCGCCTAGAAGCTGTGACAGATACGCAGTATTTT	CASSRLEAVTDTQYF
many	TRBJ1-1	TRBV3-1	-	TGTGCCAGCAGCCGGACCGGGGTTGCGGCTTTCTTT	CASSRTGVAAFF
many	TRBJ2-3	TRBV5-1	TRBD2	TGCGCCAGCAGCTTGGTAGCGGGGGCGCGCACAGATACGCAGTATTTT	CASSLVAGARTDTQYF
-	TRBJ2-1	TRBV20-1	TRBD2	TGCAGTGTTCGAACCGGGACTAGCGTTGAGCAGTTCTTC	CSVRTGTSVEQFF
-	TRBJ1-5	TRBV10-3	-	TGTGCCATCAGTGAGTTTGGACGGGTGGAGAAGCCCCAGCATTTT	CAISEFGRVEKPQHF
-	TRBJ2-1	TRBV5-1	TRBD2	TGCGCCAGCAGGGCTTCTAGCGGGGCCTACAATGAGCAGTTCTTC	CASRASSGAYNEQFF
few	TRBJ2-7	TRBV4-2	-	TGTGCCAGCAGCCAAGATCCCAGGAGTCCCGACTACGAGCAGTACTTC	CASSQDPRSPDYEQYF
-	TRBJ1-1	TRBV30	-	TGTGCCTGGGAACCGGGACCAAAAGCTTTCTTT	CAWEPGPKAFF
-	TRBJ2-7	TRBV7-6	-	TGTGCCAGCAGCTTAGTCCCCCACGAGCAGTACTTC	CASSLVPHEQYF
-	TRBJ2-1	TRBV6-5	TRBD2	TGTGCCAGCAGTTATGTAGCGGGCTCCTACAATGAGCAGTTCTTC	CASSYVAGSYNEQFF
-	TRBJ2-7	TRBV7-8	-	TGTGCCAGCAGCCCGCAGGGTCAGGCCTACGAGCAGTACTTC	CASSPQGQAYEQYF
few	TRBJ2-7	TRBV20-1	-	TGCAGTGCTAGGCCCCAGGGCGTCTACGAGCAGTACTTC	CSARPQGVYEQYF
few	TRBJ2-1	TRBV7-9	TRBD2	TGTGCCAGCAGGTCGACTAGCGGGAGGGCCCATGAGCAGTTCTTC	CASRSTSGRAHEQFF
few	TRBJ1-2	TRBV10-2	-	TGCGCCAGCAGTGAGGCGGGGGGCCATTCAACCTTC	CASSEAGGHSTF
few	TRBJ2-5	TRBV6-2/TRBV6-3	TRBD1	TGTGCCAGCAGCTCGACAGGGACGAAGACCCAGTACTTC	CASSSTGTKTQYF
many	TRBJ2-5	TRBV28	-	TGTGCCAGCAGCCGGGCCTCCGTGGAGACCCAGTACTTC	CASSRASVETQYF
many	TRBJ2-2	TRBV7-2	TRBD2	TGTGCCAGCAGCCCGACTAGCGGGGGGACCGGGGAGCTGTTTTTT	CASSPTSGGTGELFF
few	TRBJ1-3	TRBV5-6	-	TGTGCCAGCAGCTTGCCCACAGGCCGGGGCACCATATATTTT	CASSLPTGRGTIYF
few	TRBJ2-1	TRBV5-1	TRBD2	TGCGCCAGCAGCTTGTCGGGGGGGAGCTCCTACAATGAGCAGTTCTTC	CASSLSGGSSYNEQFF
few	TRBJ2-6	TRBV12-3/TRBV12-4	-	TGTGCCAGCACCATTAGGACAGCTGGGGCCAACGTCCTGACTTTC	CASTIRTAGANVLTF
-	TRBJ2-7	TRBV15	-	TGTGCCACCAGCGCCTTCGAACAGGGATTATTCTACGAGCAGTACTTC	CATSAFEQGLFYEQYF
few	TRBJ2-7	TRBV7-2	-	TGTGCCAGCAGCTTAGCAGCTAGCCGGAGGATCTACGAGCAGTACTTC	CASSLAASRRIYEQYF
-	TRBJ2-7	TRBV6-5	-	TGTGCCAGCAGTTACTCGGCCAGTCAAGGGGAGCAGTACTTC	CASSYSASQGEQYF
many	TRBJ2-1	TRBV9	-	TGTGCCAGCAGCGTGCTTTGGGGCGAGCAGTTCTTC	CASSVLWGEQFF
few	TRBJ2-3	TRBV12-3/TRBV12-4	TRBD2	TGTGCCAGCAAACAAACTAGCGGGGGCACAGATACGCAGTATTTT	CASKQTSGGTDTQYF
-	TRBJ2-7	TRBV7-2	TRBD2	TGTGCCAGCAGCTTAGTGAATCAGCGGGGCTACGAGCAGTACTTC	CASSLVNQRGYEQYF
few	TRBJ2-2	TRBV28	-	TGTGCCAGCAGTTTACGGAGAATTAGCACCGGGGAGCTGTTTTTT	CASSLRRISTGELFF
medium-sized	TRBJ2-2	TRBV28	TRBD1	TGTGCCAGCAGTTTACTTGCCACAGGGGACGGGGAGCTGTTTTTT	CASSLLATGDGELFF
many	TRBJ2-7	TRBV29-1	-	TGCAGCGTTGGATACAGTCCCTACGAGCAGTACTTC	CSVGYSPYEQYF